Listed below are T cell receptor beta chains from one sample, sequenced in a study of prognosis after radiotherapy for stage I lung cancer. MiXCR, run by TCRdb on the multiplex PCR reads, gives a single entry per CDR3 protein. The repertoire includes just over 30,000 distinct CDR3 sequences, about 30% of them detected once, and 25% to 35% sits in the top ten. Sequencing was performed on PBMCs, taken before or after stereotactic body radiation therapy (not recorded which). The source of these receptors is a donor aged 50 or older with non-small cell lung cancer. CDR3s include the opening cysteine and the closing phenylalanine or tryptophan. The D gene is left open where the match is weak. Rows give clone size only sometimes, using once, few, many, or a class for an expanded clone.

j_call clone_size v_call d_call cdr3_aa cdr3_nt
TRBJ1-2 few TRBV5-1 TRBD1 CASSLGTGDYGYTF TGCGCCAGCAGCTTGGGGACAGGGGACTATGGCTACACCTTC
TRBJ2-7 - TRBV18 TRBD1 CASSPRQGDYEQYF TGTGCCAGCTCACCCCGACAGGGGGACTACGAGCAGTACTTC
TRBJ2-5 - TRBV27 - CAREAQYF TGTGCCAGAGAGGCCCAGTACTTC
TRBJ2-2 many TRBV9 TRBD2 CASSVRAGGDTGELFF TGTGCCAGCAGCGTACGAGCGGGAGGGGACACCGGGGAGCTGTTTTTT
TRBJ2-7 many TRBV18 TRBD2 CASSPTAGEQYF TGTGCCAGCTCGCCTACAGCGGGGGAGCAGTACTTC
TRBJ2-2 many TRBV6-1 - CASSPLKWGNTGELFF TGTGCCAGCAGCCCCCTTAAATGGGGGAACACCGGGGAGCTGTTTTTT
TRBJ1-5 once TRBV6-2/TRBV6-3 TRBD1 CASSRDRGYSNQPQHF TGTGCCAGCAGTCGGGACAGGGGGTATAGCAATCAGCCCCAGCATTTT
TRBJ2-7 many TRBV9 - CASSRDLRYDEQYF TGTGCCAGCAGCAGGGACCTTCGCTACGACGAGCAGTACTTC
TRBJ1-1 - TRBV6-4 - CASSEGRRNEAFF TGTGCCAGCAGTGAAGGGCGGCGCAATGAAGCTTTCTTT
TRBJ2-5 many TRBV5-6 TRBD1 CASSLGRGIGETQYF TGTGCCAGCAGCTTGGGCAGGGGGATTGGGGAGACCCAGTACTTC
TRBJ2-7 once TRBV6-2/TRBV6-3 - CASTSRIGGDEQYF TGTGCCAGCACCTCCCGTATTGGGGGAGACGAGCAGTACTTC
TRBJ2-1 many TRBV5-1 - CASRIAASDEQFF TGCGCCAGCAGAATAGCTGCTAGTGATGAGCAGTTCTTC
TRBJ2-3 many TRBV28 TRBD2 CASRYRTSGRAGDTQYF TGTGCCAGCAGATATAGGACTAGCGGGAGGGCCGGGGATACGCAGTATTTT
TRBJ2-1 many TRBV20-1 TRBD2 CSARTSGSWLGEQFF TGCAGTGCTCGGACTAGCGGGAGCTGGTTGGGTGAGCAGTTCTTC
TRBJ2-1 many TRBV7-9 - CATLSKEGVSNEQFF TGTGCCACCCTTTCAAAAGAGGGGGTATCCAATGAGCAGTTCTTC
TRBJ2-2 many TRBV10-3 - CAISESTRANTGELFF TGTGCCATCAGTGAGTCTACTCGGGCGAACACCGGGGAGCTGTTTTTT
TRBJ2-3 many TRBV10-3 - CAIKEMGTDTQYF TGTGCCATCAAAGAGATGGGGACAGATACGCAGTATTTT
TRBJ2-7 many TRBV20-1 TRBD2 CSARDAVAGAREQYF TGCAGTGCTAGAGATGCTGTGGCGGGAGCACGGGAGCAGTACTTC
TRBJ1-5 many TRBV15 - CATSRDLGFRQPQHF TGTGCCACCAGCAGAGATTTGGGTTTTAGGCAGCCCCAGCATTTT
TRBJ2-5 many TRBV12-3/TRBV12-4 - CASSLSVVRETQYF TGTGCCAGCAGTTTAAGCGTGGTGCGAGAGACCCAGTACTTC